The 13 T cell receptor beta chains presented below share a single source sample, sequenced in a study of cytomegalovirus exposure and HLA in healthy donors. This PCR relied on a set of 60 Vbeta primers and 13 Jbeta primers. Measured with immunoSEQ multiplex PCR; TCRdb has only the in-frame clones, and not every one. The table includes roughly 200,000 clones, 70% to 90% detected once. Sequenced input: PBMCs. These receptors were collected from a woman under 40 in good health and CMV-seronegative.

This clone showed up just a few times. The rearrangement joins TRBV4-1 to TRBJ1-2, with D perhaps matching TRBD1 (5 bases). Trimming took off 1 base at V and 6 bases at J, with 9 bases between the two ends. The CDR3 runs 13 residues. CDR1 and CDR2 from the germline V gene are MGHRA and YSYEKL. CDR3 residues: CASSQAWGDGYTF. CDR3 bases: TGCGCCAGCAGCCAAGCTTGGGGGGATGGCTACACCTTC.

The J gene is TRBJ2-2, the V gene TRBV9; TRBD2 agrees at 12 bases. The V gene's germline CDR1 is SGDLS and CDR2 YYNGEE. The ends lost 2 bases at V and 2 bases at J; junction bases unmatched: 7. CDR3 size: 18 residues. CDR3 sequence (DNA): TGTGCCAGCAGCGTTACTAGCGGGGGGACCGCTAACACCGGGGAGCTGTTTTTT. It yields the protein CASSVTSGGTANTGELFF.

The chain recombines TRBV7-9 with TRBJ2-5; D gene ambiguous. This CDR3 is 14 amino acids long. The ends were cut back, 1 base at V and 5 bases at J, with 11 bases in the middle. The germline V gene has CDR1 SEHNR and CDR2 FQNEAQ (reference sequence). The CDR3 DNA reads TGTGCCAGCAGCTTAGATTCGGTAAAGGAGACCCAGTACTTC. Translated: CASSLDSVKETQYF.

A single count supports this clone. The rearrangement uses TRBV7-9 and TRBJ2-3; D is possibly TRBD1 (5 bases). The CDR3 is 15 residues long. V lost 1 base to trimming and J lost 0 bases, with 8 bases between them. Germline V gene lookup returns CDR1 SEHNR and CDR2 FQNEAQ (reference sequence). CDR3 amino acids: CASSLDRPSTDTQYF. CDR3 coding DNA: TGTGCCAGCAGCTTAGACAGGCCTAGCACAGATACGCAGTATTTT. The whole variable domain, remainder taken from reference TRBV7-9 and TRBJ2-3, is DTGVSQNPRHKITKRGQNVTFRCDPISEHNRLYWYRQTLGQGPEFLTYFQNEAQLEKSRLLSDRFSAERPKGSFSTLEIQRTEQGDSAMYLCASSLDRPSTDTQYFGPGTRLTVL.

The genes are TRBV6-1 and TRBJ2-5; D might be TRBD1 (6 bases). V lost 6 bases, J lost 2 bases, and 13 bases lay in between. CDR1 is MNHNS, CDR2 SASEGT, per germline. The CDR3 totals 14 residues. CDR3 sequence (DNA): TGTGCCAGCAGGCTGTTGGGGGCACAAGAGACCCAGTACTTC. Protein sequence: CASRLLGAQETQYF.

The CDR3 protein is CASKGAASYGYTF. Here the CDR3 DNA reads TGTGCCAGCAAAGGAGCCGCGTCCTATGGCTACACCTTC. The chain has TRBV27 and TRBJ1-2; no clear D. Trimming took off 7 bases at V and 4 bases at J, with 13 bases between the two ends. In germline, CDR1 is MNHEY, CDR2 SMNVEV (reference sequence). This CDR3 spans 13 amino acids.

This chain joins TRBV5-1 and TRBJ1-5; 8 nucleotides match TRBD1. J gave up 0 bases and V 9 bases, and 17 bases lay outside the gene matches. Germline CDR1 is SGHRS and CDR2 is YFSETQ. CDR3 size: 18 residues. In nucleotides, the CDR3 is TGCGCCACCAAACCGGGACAGGACTGCATTTATAGCAATCAGCCCCAGCATTTT. Amino acid sequence: CATKPGQDCIYSNQPQHF.

This clone was seen only a few times. The J gene is TRBJ1-1, the V gene TRBV10-2, with D tentatively TRBD1 (5 bases). The germline V gene encodes CDR1 WSHSY and CDR2 SAAADI. V was trimmed by 8 bases and J by 3 bases, leaving 19 bases between them. The CDR3 is made up of 15 amino acids. CDR3 DNA: TGCGCCAGCCGCCCCTTGTGGGGGGAGGACACTGAAGCTTTCTTT. This encodes CASRPLWGEDTEAFF.

The J gene is TRBJ2-7, the V gene TRBV5-1; D ambiguous. The CDR3 is 16 amino acids. CDR1 and CDR2 from the germline V gene are SGHRS and YFSETQ. V was trimmed by 0 bases and J by 5 bases, leaving 18 bases between them. CDR3 region: CASSLEGGSGAHEQYF. The CDR3 coding sequence is TGCGCCAGCAGCTTGGAAGGCGGCAGTGGAGCACACGAGCAGTACTTC.

The chain couples TRBV27 to TRBJ2-7, with 11 bases lining up with TRBD2. This CDR3 spans 17 amino acids. Germline values: CDR1 MNHEY, CDR2 SMNVEV (reference sequence). V gave up 0 bases and J gave up 2 bases; unmatched junction bases: 6. Here the CDR3 reads CASSLSPSSGRAYEQYF. CDR3 nucleotides: TGTGCCAGCAGTTTATCCCCCAGTAGCGGGAGGGCCTACGAGCAGTACTTC.

The V and J genes are TRBV27 and TRBJ2-7, with 14 bases identical to TRBD2. This CDR3 is built from 15 residues. V was pared by 3 bases and J by 4 bases, with 2 bases of the junction left unmatched. Germline lookup yields CDR1 MNHEY and CDR2 SMNVEV (reference sequence). The CDR3 here is CASSFRTSGRYEQYF. The CDR3 region has the DNA TGTGCCAGCAGTTTCCGGACTAGCGGGAGGTACGAGCAGTACTTC.

CDR3 DNA: TGTGCCATCTCTAACGGCCCAGGTGACGAGCAGTACTTC. This codes for CAISNGPGDEQYF. The chain carries TRBV10-3 and TRBJ2-7, with no clear D. V was trimmed by 8 bases and J by 5 bases, leaving 16 bases between them. Germline V gives CDR1 ENHRY, CDR2 SYGVKD. The CDR3 runs 13 residues.

The rearrangement links TRBV7-9 to TRBJ2-1, with D perhaps matching TRBD2 (6 bases). This CDR3 is built from 15 residues. Trimming stripped 5 bases from V and 3 bases from J, with 14 bases between. The germline V gene encodes CDR1 SEHNR and CDR2 FQNEAQ (reference sequence). Here the CDR3 DNA reads TGTGCCAGCAGCCGTAGCGGTTCGTTCTACAATGAGCAGTTCTTC. This translates into CASSRSGSFYNEQFF.